This TCR beta chain comes out of a study of T-cell reconstitution after alpha-beta-depleted transplantation in children. V was shortened by 7 bases and J by 3 bases, with 16 bases between the two germline ends. The germline CDR1 and CDR2 sequences are SGHAT and FQNNGV. The CDR3 consists of 15 residues. Only a few counts were recorded for this clonotype. A much larger clonotype is one base distant, so this may be a read error. The library targeted TCRbeta and was prepared with unique molecular identifiers. In TCRdb, the PCR reads were re-called with MiXCR into one record per CDR3 protein. Among about 260,000 distinct CDR3 sequences listed, 8.2% were seen once.

V usage is TRBV11-2 and J usage is TRBJ1-3; D may be TRBD1 (6 bases). The sequencing here drew on PBMCs, mostly from graft donor cells, taken 180 days after TCRalphabeta/CD19-depleted stem cell transplant. The receptor's source is a male patient between 5 and 17 years old who had a stem cell transplant for acute lymphoblastic leukemia, so the T cells may come from the graft donor. CDR3 bases: TGTGCCAGCACCCACGGTGGGGGCGTTGGAAACACCATATATTTT. Translating it yields CASTHGGGVGNTIYF. Based on the CDR3 plus reference TRBV11-2 and TRBJ1-3, the full variable domain is EAGVAQSPRYKIIEKRQSVAFWCNPISGHATLYWYQQILGQGPKLLIQFQNNGVVDDSQLPKDRFSAERLKGVDSTLKIQPAKLEDSAVYLCASTHGGGVGNTIYFGEGSWLTVV.